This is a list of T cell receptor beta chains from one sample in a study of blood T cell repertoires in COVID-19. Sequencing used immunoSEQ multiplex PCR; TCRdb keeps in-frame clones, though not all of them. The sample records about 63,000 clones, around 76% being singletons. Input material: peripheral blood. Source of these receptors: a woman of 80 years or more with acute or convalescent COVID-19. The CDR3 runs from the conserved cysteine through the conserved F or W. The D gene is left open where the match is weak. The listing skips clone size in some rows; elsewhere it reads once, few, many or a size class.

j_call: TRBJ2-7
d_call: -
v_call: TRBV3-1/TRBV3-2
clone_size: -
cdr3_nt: TGTGCCAGCAGCCCACAATACGGGTGGGAGCAGTACTTC
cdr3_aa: CASSPQYGWEQYF

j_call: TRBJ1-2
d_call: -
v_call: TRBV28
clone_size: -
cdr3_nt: TGTGCCAGCAGTTCGCCGGTAGCCTATGGCTACACCTTC
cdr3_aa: CASSSPVAYGYTF

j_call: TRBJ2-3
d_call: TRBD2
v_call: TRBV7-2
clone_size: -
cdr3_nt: TGTGCCAGCAGCTTAGCCGGACTAGCCTTGCCCACAGATACGCAGTATTTT
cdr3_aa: CASSLAGLALPTDTQYF

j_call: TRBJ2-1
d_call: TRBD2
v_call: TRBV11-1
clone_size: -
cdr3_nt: TGTGCCAGCAGACGGACTAGCGGATCCTACAATGAGCAGTTCTTC
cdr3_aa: CASRRTSGSYNEQFF

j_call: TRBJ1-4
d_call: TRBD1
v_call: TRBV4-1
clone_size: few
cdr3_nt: TGCGCCAGCAGTGAGACAGGGGGTTCCCGGTCTAATGAAAAACTGTTTTTT
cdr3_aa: CASSETGGSRSNEKLFF

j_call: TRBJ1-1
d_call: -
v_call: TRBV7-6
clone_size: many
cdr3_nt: TGTGCCAGCAGCTTAGTCAGGGTGACGGCTGAAGCTTTCTTT
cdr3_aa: CASSLVRVTAEAFF

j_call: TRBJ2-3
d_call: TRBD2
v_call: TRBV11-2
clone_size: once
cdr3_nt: TGTGCCAGCAGCCGACGTACGGGAGCGGGAGGGCCTAGGGCAGATACGCAGTATTTT
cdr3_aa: CASSRRTGAGGPRADTQYF

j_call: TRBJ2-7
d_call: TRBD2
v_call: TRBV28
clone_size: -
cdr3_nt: TGTGCCAGCAAACTGACTAGCGGGAGGCCTCTTTACGAGCAGTACTTC
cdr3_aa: CASKLTSGRPLYEQYF

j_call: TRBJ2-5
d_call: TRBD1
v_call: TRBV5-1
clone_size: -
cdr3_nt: TGCGCCAGCAGAGAGGGACAGGGGCAAGAGACCCAGTACTTC
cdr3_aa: CASREGQGQETQYF

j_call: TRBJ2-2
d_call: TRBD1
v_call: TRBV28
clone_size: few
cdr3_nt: TGTGCCAGCAACCTCGGACAGGGGGCAAATACCGGGGAGCTGTTTTTT
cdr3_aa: CASNLGQGANTGELFF

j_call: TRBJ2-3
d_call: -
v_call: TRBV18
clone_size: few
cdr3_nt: TGTGCCAGCTCCCATCCCCCCGAGGATACGCAGTATTTT
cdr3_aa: CASSHPPEDTQYF

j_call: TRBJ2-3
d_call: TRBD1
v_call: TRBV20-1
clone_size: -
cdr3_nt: TGCAGTGCCAACAGGGGGAAAACGCAGTATTTT
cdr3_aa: CSANRGKTQYF

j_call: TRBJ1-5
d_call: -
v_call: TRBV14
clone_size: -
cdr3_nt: TGTGCCAGCAGCCAAGGGACCAGGGGAGATCAGCCCCAGCATTTT
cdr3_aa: CASSQGTRGDQPQHF

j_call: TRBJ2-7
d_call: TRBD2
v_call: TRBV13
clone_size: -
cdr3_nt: TGTGCCAGCAGCTTCCTTTCTAGCGGGCCCTACGAGCAGTACTTC
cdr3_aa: CASSFLSSGPYEQYF